This TCR beta chain was found in a study of identifying expanded T cells in peripheral blood. Notes on the study in general: Over around two and four weeks, about 15 and 18 clones changed, versus around 1.3 between replicates.

TCRdb keeps only in-frame clones here, not all; method: immunoSEQ multiplex PCR. In the table there are about 89,000 clones, 70% to 90% of which are singletons. During the collection period, no donor immune events like infections were recorded. A note on this clone: Its matching antigen is unknown.

Germline lookup yields CDR1 MNHEY and CDR2 SMNVEV (reference sequence). V was cut by 4 bases and J by 2 bases, with 12 bases left in between. The CDR3 has 15 amino acids. V usage is TRBV27 and J usage is TRBJ2-4, with a possible D match to TRBD1 (6 bases). The TCR originated in a person between 18 and 70 years old in good health. The sample was blood. This chain's CDR3 is CASSSQTGSKNIQYF. The CDR3 DNA reads as TGTGCCAGCAGTTCGCAGACAGGATCCAAAAACATTCAGTACTTC.